The clone carrying this T cell receptor beta chain has only one observation. The data derive from a study of blood T cell repertoires in COVID-19. About the study: COVID-19 samples collected from the United States, Italy and Spain covered acute and convalescent phases. Sources were T cells, B-cell-depleted T cells, or PBMCs; the material itself was cDNA or gDNA.

How the authors handled the data: Amplification of reference gene primers provided the estimated nucleated cell counts. This table comes from immunoSEQ multiplex PCR, and its TCRdb copy is limited to in-frame clones, with some not included. The V and J calls and the clone size are those of that table, but D and trimming were determined from the DNA. The repertoire holds tens of thousands of clones, roughly 87% seen once, with around 2.9% in the top ten. With 3 bases clipped from V and 7 bases from J, the junction kept 5 bases outside the gene matches. The germline CDR1 and CDR2 sequences are KGHSH and LQKENI. The CDR3 contains 14 residues.

The sequence was collected from a man older than 75 with acute or convalescent COVID-19. The rearrangement links TRBV18 to TRBJ1-3; 8 bases fit TRBD1. The sample comprised peripheral blood. The CDR3 reads CASSPRDRRNTIYF. The CDR3 coding sequence is TGTGCCAGCTCACCCCGGGACAGGAGGAACACCATATATTTT.